What follows is one T cell receptor (beta chain) and its context. Its antigen remains unidentified. Germline V CDR1 and CDR2: SGHTA, FQGTGA. There are 11 residues in the CDR3. V gave up 1 base and J gave up 11 bases, with 9 bases separating them. This entry belongs to a study of T-cell memory formation after mild COVID-19. General study findings and limits: Prior to infection, memory already included some responding clones, suggesting cross-reactive memory joined. Day 15 to 85 contractors were CD4/CD8 balanced; later expanders leaned CD4+.

TCRdb re-analysed the 5' RACE reads in MiXCR, keeping a single row per CDR3 protein. The sample holds under 650,000 distinct CDR3 sequences, more than 15% seen once. Sequenced sample: PBMCs or a T cell subset sorted from them (not recorded which). The V call is TRBV7-3, the J call TRBJ2-7, with D hard to call. This receptor was taken from an adult woman who had mild COVID-19 (a few samples of this study predate the infection). Cell type and time point are not known. CDR3 sequence: CASSLSGEEYF. The CDR3 region has the DNA TGTGCCAGCAGCTTAAGCGGAGAGGAGTACTTC.